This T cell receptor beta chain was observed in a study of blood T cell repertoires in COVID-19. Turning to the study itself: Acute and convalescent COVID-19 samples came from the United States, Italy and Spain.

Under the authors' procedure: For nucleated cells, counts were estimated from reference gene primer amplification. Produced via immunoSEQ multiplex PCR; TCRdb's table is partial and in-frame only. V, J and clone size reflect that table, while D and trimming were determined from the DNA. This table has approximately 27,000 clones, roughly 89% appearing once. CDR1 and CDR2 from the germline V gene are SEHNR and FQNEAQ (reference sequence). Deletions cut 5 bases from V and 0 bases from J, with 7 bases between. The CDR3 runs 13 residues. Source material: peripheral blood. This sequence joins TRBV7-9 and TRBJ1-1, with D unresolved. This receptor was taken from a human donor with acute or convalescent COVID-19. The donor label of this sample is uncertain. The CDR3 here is CASSPRMNTEAFF. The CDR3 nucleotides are TGTGCCAGCAGCCCGAGGATGAACACTGAAGCTTTCTTT.